The clone carrying this T cell receptor (beta chain) was found a few times. Its specificity is not known. Germline loops: CDR1 LGHNA, CDR2 YSLEER. Trimming removed 9 bases from V and 1 base from J, with 17 bases in between. CDR3 length: 15 residues. A modified ARM-PCR protocol with three rounds of nested PCR amplified TCRbeta. One entry per CDR3 protein results from TCRdb running MiXCR on the multiplex PCR reads. This table holds some 99,000 distinct CDR3 sequences, approximately 71% found once. The record originates from a study of tumor and adjacent non-tumor tissue in lung cancer. Whole-study context: Aged about 30 to 85 years, patients included fewer than 11 men and 5 women with stage I to III disease. Notes on the study in general: Significantly higher TCR diversity was found in tumor than normal lung.

The template was RNA from unsorted bulk tissue. Newly diagnosed lung cancer patients had thoracic surgery in China, August–late 2014, without prior chemotherapy. This chain joins TRBV4-3 and TRBJ2-3; no definite D call. Sequencing was carried out using lung tumor tissue. The sequence was collected from a woman between 55 and 75 years old with non-small cell lung cancer. CDR3 loop: CASSHETCGTDTQYF. The CDR3 DNA is TGCGCCAGTAGTCACGAGACATGTGGCACAGATACGCAGTATTTT.